This T cell receptor (beta chain) was captured in a study of blood T cell repertoires in COVID-19 (TCRdb year 2020). At the level of the whole study: Samples covering the acute and convalescent phases of COVID-19 were provided by collaborators in the United States, Italy and Spain. The material from the prospective study consisted of cDNA or gDNA derived from T cells, B-cell-depleted T cells, or PBMCs. Where available, HLA class I and class II types were obtained from metadata supplied by the sample provider rather than from assay-based typing. Samples came from the ongoing ImmuneRACE study (first 160 participants) plus 1,254 subjects from 6 global collaborators. A de-identified subject ID, COVID-19 status, age in years and sex were almost always included in the sample metadata. The repertoires were made available in a free public database intended to serve as a resource for research on the immune response to SARS-CoV-2. The dataset comprised deeply sampled blood TCRbeta repertoires from subjects exposed to, actively infected with, or recovered from COVID-19.

Including cysteine and phenylalanine, the CDR3 has 17 amino acids. The entry retains the CDR3 DNA only, 51 bases that are in frame from base 1. From a lookup of the germline V gene, CDR1 and CDR2 are SGHTA and FQGNSA. V ends up 2 bases short and J 2 bases short, with an unmatched junction base count of 10. The immunoSEQ Assay, a bias-controlled multiplex PCR, was used to amplify TCRbeta CDR3 regions from genomic DNA. The authors' pipeline ran thus. Nucleated cell counts per sample were estimated from amplification of reference gene primers within the assay. To quantify the absolute abundance of each unique TCRbeta CDR3 rearrangement, sequence reads were collapsed and filtered. Productive Simpson clonality was computed per sample as the square root of Simpson's diversity index over productive rearrangements. TCRdb mirrors the immuneACCESS table, restricted to in-frame sequences. Some clones are absent from its copies; in checked studies, under half trace to an unresolved V gene, and the reason for the others is unknown. V and J calls plus clone size are reproduced from that table; the DNA served to infer D and trimming. The sample table holds under 200,000 clones, of which approximately 86% were seen once. The ten largest clones add up to about a sixth of the sample.

Participants in the prospective study were aged roughly 18 to 100 years, lived in 20 to 30 United States geographic areas, and enrolled through a virtual design. Cohort assignment in the prospective study relied on participant-reported clinical history from a screening survey and a study questionnaire. Recovered participants in ImmuneRACE Cohort 3 were defined by two consecutive negative NP/OP PCR tests, clearance by a healthcare professional, or resolution of symptoms. Mobile phlebotomists in the prospective study collected whole blood, serum and a nasopharyngeal or oropharyngeal swab from every participant. Additional blood draws and questionnaires over an approximately two-month period could optionally be provided by prospective study participants. Before DNA extraction, prospective study blood samples were shipped either frozen or at room temperature. On this clone: The antigen it recognizes is unknown. Qualities for individual bases were not recorded, and no much larger clone is one base off.

Overall study outcomes, separate from this receptor: The quantity of clinical and demographic metadata differed by source and by participant and was supplied without curation.

The source material was PBMCs or T cells enriched from blood (not recorded which). The clonotype comes from a man in his fifties or sixties who had recovered from COVID-19. The sequence joins TRBV7-2 to TRBJ2-3, with 7 junctional bases fitting TRBD2. CDR3 protein: CASSLFDSGSVTDTQYF. The DNA sequence is as follows: TGTGCCAGCAGCTTATTTGATAGCGGGTCCGTCACAGATACGCAGTATTTT.